The 18 T cell receptor beta chains given below trace back to one sample, sequenced in a study of blood T cell repertoires in COVID-19. Method: immunoSEQ multiplex PCR; TCRdb's copy keeps in-frame clones and lacks some. Among roughly 180,000 clones listed, around 85% were seen once. The sequencing input was PBMCs or T cells enriched from blood (not recorded which). These receptors came from a middle-aged man who had recovered from COVID-19.

The rearrangement uses TRBV6-6 and TRBJ1-4, with 8 bases matching TRBD1. Germline V gene lookup returns CDR1 MNHNY and CDR2 SVGAGI (reference sequence). The CDR3 length is 15 residues. Unmatched junction bases numbered 7, after V lost 7 bases and J lost 3 bases. The CDR3 DNA follows: TGTGCCAGCAACAGGGGGAATGGAGCTAATGAAAAACTGTTTTTT. This sequence encodes CASNRGNGANEKLFF.

This clone was seen only once. The CDR3 region has the DNA TGTGCCAGCAGACCGGGACAGGGATACGAGCAGTACTTC. Protein sequence: CASRPGQGYEQYF. V gene TRBV28 combines with J gene TRBJ2-7, with 9 bases matching TRBD1. The germline V gene encodes CDR1 MDHEN and CDR2 SYDVKM. The V and J ends lost 6 bases and 4 bases, in that order; junction bases with no gene match: 4. CDR3 length equals 13 residues.

The chain employs TRBV6-5 and TRBJ1-2; TRBD1 matches at 8 bases. CDR1 and CDR2 (germline): MNHEY, SVGAGI. The junction had 10 bases not matched to a gene; V was cut back by 6 bases and J by 13 bases. This CDR3 is 12 amino acids long. The CDR3 loop is CASRLSGGGLTF. The CDR3 DNA sequence: TGTGCCAGCAGGCTCTCAGGGGGCGGCCTCACCTTC.

The V gene is TRBV28, the J gene TRBJ2-7, with a possible D match to TRBD1 (7 bases). Deletions cut 4 bases from V and 1 base from J, with 8 bases between. The CDR3 is 13 residues long. The germline V gene encodes CDR1 MDHEN and CDR2 SYDVKM. CDR3 bases: TGTGCCAGCAGTTCAGGGGGGTCCTACGAGCAGTACTTC. It specifies CASSSGGSYEQYF.

The V and J genes are TRBV6-4 and TRBJ2-3, with TRBD2 matching over 8 bases. This CDR3 contains 14 residues. Looked up from germline, CDR1 is MRHNA and CDR2 is SNTAGT. With 6 bases clipped from V and 5 bases from J, the junction kept 7 bases outside the gene matches. The CDR3 DNA follows: TGTGCCAGCAGCCCAAGCGGGGGCCGAGATACGCAGTATTTT. Translated, it gives CASSPSGGRDTQYF.

The chain uses TRBV2 and TRBJ1-1; TRBD1 matches at 7 bases. This CDR3 has 13 amino acids. Losses at the gene ends were 6 bases for V and 2 bases for J; bases not matched to a gene: 3. The germline gives CDR1 SNHLY, CDR2 FYNNEI. In nucleotides, the CDR3 is TGTGCCAGCAGGAACAGGGGAAACACTGAAGCTTTCTTT. It yields the protein CASRNRGNTEAFF.

J is TRBJ2-2 and V is TRBV4-1; TRBD2 aligns across 13 bases. J gave up 0 bases and V 4 bases, and 5 bases lay outside the gene matches. CDR3 length: 18 residues. The germline gives CDR1 MGHRA, CDR2 YSYEKL. CDR3 protein: CASSPGLAGVTNTGELFF. As DNA, the CDR3 is TGCGCCAGCAGCCCCGGACTAGCGGGGGTCACGAACACCGGGGAGCTGTTTTTT.

The chain uses TRBV11-3 and TRBJ1-3; D ambiguous. This CDR3 is 14 amino acids long. Germline V CDR1 and CDR2: SGHNT, YENEEA. Trimming shortened V by 1 base and J by 0 bases, and 4 bases separated the two germline ends. CDR3 sequence: CASSLGGSGNTIYF. CDR3 nucleotide sequence: TGTGCCAGCAGCTTAGGCGGCTCTGGAAACACCATATATTTT.

V and J are TRBV11-2 and TRBJ2-7, with 12 nucleotides matching TRBD1. The J segment lost 4 bases and the V segment lost 5 bases, leaving 9 bases of the junction unmatched. This CDR3 has 16 residues. The germline V gene has CDR1 SGHAT and CDR2 FQNNGV. The CDR3 is CASSRAPGQGAYEQYF. The CDR3 bases are TGTGCCAGCAGCCGAGCCCCGGGACAGGGGGCTTACGAGCAGTACTTC.

The chain uses TRBV7-9 and TRBJ2-7, with D perhaps matching TRBD1 (7 bases). Germline V gene lookup returns CDR1 SEHNR and CDR2 FQNEAQ (reference sequence). The germline V and J ends were trimmed by 1 base and 0 bases, with 13 bases remaining between them. The CDR3 contains 16 residues. As DNA, the CDR3 is TGTGCCAGCAGCTTAGGTCGGGGGACAGCCTCCTACGAGCAGTACTTC. This translates into CASSLGRGTASYEQYF.

In DNA form, the CDR3 reads TGTGCCAGCAGTTCAGGGGTTACTGAAGCTTTCTTT. Encoded protein: CASSSGVTEAFF. The rearrangement links TRBV6-5 to TRBJ1-1, with D tentatively TRBD1 (6 bases). V shed 4 bases and J shed 5 bases, with 8 bases lying between them. Germline lookup yields CDR1 MNHEY and CDR2 SVGAGI. The CDR3 sequence is 12 residues long.

This clone was seen just once. V and J are TRBV9 and TRBJ2-7; 9 bases map to TRBD1. Germline trimming cut 0 bases from V and 5 bases from J; bases unmatched to any gene: 6. The CDR3 loop spans 15 amino acids. Per the germline V gene, CDR1 is SGDLS and CDR2 is YYNGEE. Here the CDR3 DNA reads TGTGCCAGCAGCGTAGAGGGACAGGGTCACCACGAGCAGTACTTC. Encoded protein: CASSVEGQGHHEQYF. Filled out from reference TRBV9 and TRBJ2-7, the complete variable domain reads DSGVTQTPKHLITATGQRVTLRCSPRSGDLSVYWYQQSLDQGLQFLIQYYNGEERAKGNILERFSAQQFPDLHSELNLSSLELGDSALYFCASSVEGQGHHEQYFGPGTRLTVT.

The chain employs TRBV5-5 and TRBJ2-7, with D possibly TRBD1 on 6 matching bases. The CDR3 contains 14 residues. Trimming shortened V by 4 bases and J by 3 bases, and 14 bases separated the two germline ends. Germline V CDR1 and CDR2: SGHKS, YYEKEE (reference sequence). The DNA of the CDR3 is TGTGCCAGCAGCCGTGAAGGACAGAACTACGAGCAGTACTTC. This gives the protein CASSREGQNYEQYF. The complete variable domain, with remaining parts taken from reference TRBV5-5 and TRBJ2-7, reads DAGVTQSPTHLIKTRGQQVTLRCSPISGHKSVSWYQQVLGQGPQFIFQYYEKEERGRGNFPDRFSARQFPNYSSELNVNALLLGDSALYLCASSREGQNYEQYFGPGTRLTVT.

The V call is TRBV28, the J call TRBJ2-1, with D perhaps matching TRBD2 (6 bases). Germline V gene data show CDR1 as MDHEN and CDR2 as SYDVKM. CDR3 length: 16 amino acids. Trimming removed 6 bases at V and 5 bases at J, with 20 bases between. The CDR3 bases are TGTGCCAGCAGCCCGATGAGAAGCGGGCCAGACAATGAGCAGTTCTTC. This sequence encodes CASSPMRSGPDNEQFF.

CDR3 DNA sequence: TGTGCCAGCAGTTACTCGGCGGCAGCTAACTATGGCTACACCTTC. Translated, it gives CASSYSAAANYGYTF. The chain couples TRBV6-5 to TRBJ1-2; D ambiguous. The CDR3 contains 15 residues. Trimming took 0 bases from V and 0 from J, leaving 8 bases between them. The germline V gene encodes CDR1 MNHEY and CDR2 SVGAGI.

The chain couples TRBV10-3 to TRBJ1-5, with D hard to call. The CDR3 covers 13 residues. Trimming removed 8 bases at V and 6 bases at J, with 14 bases between. Germline CDR1 is ENHRY and CDR2 is SYGVKD. The CDR3 coding sequence is TGTGCCATCTCCACCAGAACGGGTCAGCCCCAGCATTTT. It specifies CAISTRTGQPQHF.

This clone was detected once. V and J are TRBV12-3 or TRBV12-4 and TRBJ1-1; D unclear. V was shortened by 6 bases and J by 1 base, with 9 bases between the two germline ends. This CDR3 region has 13 residues. The CDR3 DNA follows: TGTGCCAGCAGCTTTGAGGGGAACACTGAAGCTTTCTTT. Translation: CASSFEGNTEAFF.

The chain combines TRBV6-1 with TRBJ1-3; perhaps TRBD1 as D (6 bases). Germline CDR1 and CDR2: MNHNS and SASEGT. The ends were cut back, 2 bases at V and 0 bases at J, with 11 bases in the middle. The CDR3 consists of 16 residues. The CDR3 reads CASSERGSLSGNTIYF. The CDR3 bases are TGTGCCAGCAGTGAAAGGGGGTCTCTCTCTGGAAACACCATATATTTT.